This T cell receptor beta chain was sequenced in a study of cytomegalovirus exposure and HLA in healthy donors. This clone was counted between two and nine times. The method was immunoSEQ multiplex PCR; TCRdb's version includes in-frame clones alone and lacks a portion of them. The table shows around 190,000 clones, with approximately 86% occurring only once. V was clipped by 4 bases and J by 6 bases; unmatched bases: 8. The CDR3 is 15 residues long. Per germline, CDR1 MNHEY and CDR2 SVGAGI. Source material: PBMCs. This receptor was obtained from a man aged 25 to 40 in good health and CMV-seropositive. The rearrangement links TRBV6-5 to TRBJ2-1; 8 positions agree with TRBD2. This CDR3 reads CASSSLGLAPNEQFF. As DNA, the CDR3 is TGTGCCAGCAGTTCCCTTGGACTAGCCCCCAATGAGCAGTTCTTC.